The subject of this entry is one TCR beta chain. This sample is drawn from a study of CD8+CD57+ T cells in acquired aplastic anemia. For CDR3 and TCR beta VDJ profiling, genomic DNA was the template used. TCRdb reanalysed the reads using MiXCR and keeps one entry per CDR3 protein. The sample includes hundreds of thousands of distinct CDR3 sequences, around three fifths seen only once; the top ten take less than 9.5%. Sequenced: sorted CD4+, CD8+, or CD8+CD57+ T cells (not recorded which) from PBMCs. This TCR derives from a human donor with severe aplastic anemia or a healthy control (not recorded which).

The CDR3 DNA reads TGTGCCAGCAGTTTAGGTGCGGGATCGAACACTGAAGCTTTCTTT. This codes for CASSLGAGSNTEAFF. V gene TRBV9 combines with J gene TRBJ1-1; D gene uncertain. The CDR3 has 15 amino acids. In germline, CDR1 is SGDLS, CDR2 YYNGEE. Trimming took off 5 bases at V and 1 base at J, with 15 bases between the two ends.